These 8 T cell receptor beta chains came from one sample sequenced in a study of T cells after posttransplantation cyclophosphamide. Cyclophosphamide on days +3 and +4 followed busulfan-fludarabine conditioning and a marrow graft. Sequencing used immunoSEQ multiplex PCR; TCRdb keeps in-frame clones, though not all of them. Singletons are absent from the sample, which has 5,500 to 6,500 clones. The sequencing used PBMCs, collected after allogeneic stem cell transplant with posttransplant cyclophosphamide. These receptors all stem from a male patient between 55 and 70 years old who received an allogeneic stem cell transplant from a related donor, was CMV-positive, and had no GVHD. A share of the T cells may be of graft donor origin.

The table lists this clone with many counts. The rearrangement uses TRBV5-1 and TRBJ1-4, with 8 bases lining up with TRBD1. V shed 4 bases, J shed 6 bases, and the junction held 8 bases outside the gene matches. Germline CDR1 SGHRS, CDR2 YFSETQ. This CDR3 region has 15 residues. In DNA, the CDR3 is TGCGCCAGCAGCCAGCGCGCAGGGGGCGATGAAAAACTGTTTTTT. This translates into CASSQRAGGDEKLFF.

The table lists this clone with many counts. CDR3 sequence reads: CASSLMVRGLNQPQHF. The DNA of the CDR3 is TGTGCCAGCAGCTTAATGGTCAGGGGGTTGAATCAGCCCCAGCATTTT. The rearrangement uses TRBV7-8 and TRBJ1-5, with 7 bases lining up with TRBD1. V was pared by 2 bases and J by 4 bases, with 8 bases of the junction left unmatched. The germline V gene encodes CDR1 SGHVS and CDR2 FQNEAQ. CDR3 length: 16 residues.

This clone was seen a few times. V is TRBV2 and J is TRBJ2-1; D uncertain. Germline V gene lookup returns CDR1 SNHLY and CDR2 FYNNEI. V lost 6 bases to trimming and J lost 9 bases, with 9 bases between them. The CDR3 consists of 11 residues. Here the CDR3 reads CASRLGPEQFF. In DNA, the CDR3 is TGTGCCAGCAGGCTGGGCCCTGAGCAGTTCTTC. Together with reference TRBV2 and TRBJ2-1, the CDR3 gives the full variable domain: EPEVTQTPSHQVTQMGQEVILRCVPISNHLYFYWYRQILGQKVEFLVSFYNNEISEKSEIFDDQFSVERPDGSNFTLKIRSTKLEDSAMYFCASRLGPEQFFGPGTRLTVL.

The sample holds a few counts of this clone. The chain couples TRBV28 to TRBJ2-7, with D possibly matching TRBD1 (7 bases). V lost 3 bases and J lost 0, with 18 bases in between. The CDR3 totals 17 residues. CDR1 and CDR2 (germline): MDHEN, SYDVKM. The CDR3 DNA reads as TGTGCCAGCAGTTTGGGTGGAGGGGGCCCAAGCTCCTACGAGCAGTACTTC. Encoded protein: CASSLGGGGPSSYEQYF.

The chain links TRBV7-9 to TRBJ2-7; D is ambiguous. CDR1 is SEHNR, CDR2 FQNEAQ, per germline (reference sequence). V was clipped by 5 bases and J by 1 base, with 12 bases between them. CDR3 size: 14 residues. The CDR3 coding sequence is TGTGCCAGCAGCACCTCTCTTCGGTCCTACGAGCAGTACTTC. Protein: CASSTSLRSYEQYF.

This clone was seen many times. The chain uses TRBV5-1 and TRBJ2-7; D possibly corresponds to TRBD1 (6 bases). The CDR3 runs to 14 residues. Trimming took 1 base from V and 5 from J, leaving 13 bases between them. Germline assignment: CDR1 SGHRS and CDR2 YFSETQ. The CDR3 region is CASSLPRGNHEQYF. The CDR3 DNA sequence: TGCGCCAGCAGCTTGCCCAGGGGAAACCACGAGCAGTACTTC.

At least ten counts were recorded for this clone. V usage is TRBV28 and J usage is TRBJ1-4, with unresolved D. V was clipped by 8 bases and J by 8 bases, with 18 bases between them. CDR1 is MDHEN, CDR2 SYDVKM, per germline. This CDR3 region has 14 residues. In DNA form, the CDR3 reads TGTGCCAGCCGTCCGGGGTTGGGTAGAGAAAAACTGTTTTTT. Its protein product is CASRPGLGREKLFF.

This clone was recorded many times. The chain recombines TRBV19 with TRBJ2-7; TRBD1 matches at 9 bases. The CDR3 sequence is 14 residues long. The J segment lost 4 bases and the V segment lost 4 bases, leaving 5 bases of the junction unmatched. From germline, CDR1 is LNHDA and CDR2 SQIVND (reference sequence). The CDR3 DNA is TGTGCCAGTAGTACAGGACAGGGGTGGTACGAGCAGTACTTC. This gives the protein CASSTGQGWYEQYF.